One and the same sample provided the 20 T cell receptor beta chains below, sequenced in a study of shared clonotypes between healthy human individuals. The naive CD8 population came from CD45RO-negative cells selected for CCR7, without terminally differentiated effector memory CD45RA+ cells. Using immunoSEQ multiplex PCR, the repertoire was profiled, and TCRdb retains in-frame clones only, with some absent. Here the sample spans some 2.1 million clones, approximately 94% being singletons. The sample consisted of naive CD8+ T cells sorted from blood. These receptors originate from a man between 18 and 29 years old in good health.

The chain links TRBV19 to TRBJ2-1; no clear D. CDR1 is LNHDA and CDR2 is SQIVND in the germline V gene (reference sequence). This CDR3 comprises 16 residues. Trimming pared 1 base from V and 0 bases from J, leaving 10 bases between. CDR3 protein: CASSIGGISSYNEQFF. Here the CDR3 DNA reads TGTGCCAGTAGTATAGGCGGCATTAGCTCCTACAATGAGCAGTTCTTC.

The gene calls are TRBV7-9 and TRBJ2-1; D unclear. The CDR3 spans 14 residues. V lost 1 base, J lost 6 bases, and 10 bases lay in between. Germline assignment: CDR1 SEHNR and CDR2 FQNEAQ (reference sequence). DNA for the CDR3: TGTGCCAGCAGCTTAGACCAGGCCGGCAATGAGCAGTTCTTC. Its protein product is CASSLDQAGNEQFF.

The chain links TRBV4-3 to TRBJ2-7, with D unresolved. V lost 4 bases and J lost 3, with 19 bases in between. Germline lookup yields CDR1 LGHNA and CDR2 YSLEER. The CDR3 length is 16 residues. This CDR3 is CASSPSVSGEFYEQYF. For the CDR3, the DNA is TGCGCCAGCAGCCCCTCGGTGTCTGGGGAATTCTACGAGCAGTACTTC.

The chain links TRBV6-6 to TRBJ2-3; D unresolved. The V gene lost 2 bases and the J gene lost 4 bases, with 13 bases spanning the gap. The CDR3 sequence is 15 residues long. Per germline, CDR1 MNHNY and CDR2 SVGAGI (reference sequence). The CDR3 protein is CASSYEVEAPDTQYF. The DNA of the CDR3 is TGTGCCAGCAGTTACGAGGTAGAGGCCCCAGATACGCAGTATTTT.

The chain employs TRBV5-1 and TRBJ2-3; D uncertain. The CDR3 is 15 amino acids. Germline loops: CDR1 SGHRS, CDR2 YFSETQ. Trimming took off 2 bases at V and 0 bases at J, with 10 bases between the two ends. The CDR3 spells CASSLQTTSTDTQYF. As DNA, the CDR3 is TGCGCCAGCAGCTTACAGACGACTAGCACAGATACGCAGTATTTT.

The rearrangement uses TRBV5-6 and TRBJ1-5, with D tentatively TRBD1 (5 bases). The CDR3 consists of 16 residues. Trimming took 0 bases from V and 0 from J, leaving 10 bases between them. Germline values: CDR1 SGHDT, CDR2 YYEEEE. The CDR3, as DNA: TGTGCCAGCAGCTTGGTCGGGACGGATAGCAATCAGCCCCAGCATTTT. It encodes CASSLVGTDSNQPQHF.

This clone was recorded once. The chain has TRBV4-3 and TRBJ1-6, with a tentative D call TRBD1 (6 bases). The V end was cut by 2 bases, the J end by 7 bases, with 6 bases between. Germline-derived CDR1 and CDR2 are LGHNA and YSLEER. The CDR3 covers 13 residues. The CDR3 region is CASSQTGNSPLHF. The DNA of the CDR3 is TGCGCCAGCAGCCAAACAGGGAATTCACCCCTCCACTTT.

This sequence joins TRBV5-1 and TRBJ1-1; 10 nucleotides line up with TRBD1. The ends lost 4 bases at V and 0 bases at J; junction bases unmatched: 3. From germline, CDR1 is SGHRS and CDR2 YFSETQ. CDR3 length equals 15 residues. CDR3 protein: CASSAGTGVNTEAFF. CDR3 nucleotide sequence: TGCGCCAGCAGCGCCGGGACAGGGGTGAACACTGAAGCTTTCTTT.

The chain has TRBV21-1 and TRBJ1-3. TRBV21-1 is annotated as a pseudogene. CDR3 length: 14 amino acids. This CDR3 is CASSNGGAGNTIYF. CDR3 DNA: TGTGCCAGCAGCAACGGGGGTGCTGGAAACACCATATATTTT.

J is TRBJ2-7 and V is TRBV29-1, with 14 bases lining up with TRBD2. CDR1 is SQVTM and CDR2 is ANQGSEA in the germline V gene. V was pared by 6 bases and J by 1 base, with 8 bases of the junction left unmatched. CDR3 length equals 16 residues. Written as DNA, the CDR3 is TGCAGCGTCAGGGGACTAGCGGGAGTTTTGTCCTACGAGCAGTACTTC. This translates into CSVRGLAGVLSYEQYF.

This rearrangement joins TRBV30 to TRBJ1-5, with D uncertain. CDR1 and CDR2 from the germline V gene are GTSNPN and SVGIG (reference sequence). V shed 5 bases and J shed 0 bases, with 8 bases lying between them. The CDR3 covers 13 residues. The CDR3 protein is CAWGLDSNQPQHF. In DNA, the CDR3 is TGTGCCTGGGGGTTAGATAGCAATCAGCCCCAGCATTTT.

The chain joins TRBV5-1 to TRBJ2-2, with no clear D. This CDR3 has 16 amino acids. In germline, CDR1 is SGHRS, CDR2 YFSETQ. V was shortened by 1 base and J by 3 bases, with 13 bases between the two germline ends. CDR3 residues: CASSLLSGTDTGELFF. The DNA for the CDR3 is TGCGCCAGCAGCTTGCTCTCGGGCACGGACACCGGGGAGCTGTTTTTT.

The rearrangement links TRBV28 to TRBJ2-7, with 9 positions matching TRBD1. With V trimmed by 5 bases and J by 3 bases, 8 bases remained unmatched. This CDR3 is 15 amino acids long. Germline CDR1 is MDHEN and CDR2 is SYDVKM. In nucleotides, the CDR3 is TGTGCCAGCAGTCCCCGGGACAGGGAATTCTACGAGCAGTACTTC. Amino acids: CASSPRDREFYEQYF.

The V gene is TRBV6-5, the J gene TRBJ2-1; D gene ambiguous. Deletions cut 4 bases from V and 8 bases from J, with 15 bases between. Germline V gene data show CDR1 as MNHEY and CDR2 as SVGAGI. The CDR3 sequence is 14 residues long. CDR3 region: CASSFVNSVDEQFF. CDR3 in DNA: TGTGCCAGCAGTTTCGTTAATAGTGTGGATGAGCAGTTCTTC.

This chain connects TRBV9 to TRBJ2-7; 14 bases are a match to TRBD2. Germline V gives CDR1 SGDLS, CDR2 YYNGEE. CDR3 length: 16 residues. Trimming removed 3 bases from V and 6 bases from J; junction bases left unmatched: 8. The CDR3, as DNA: TGTGCCAGCAGCGCGGGACTAGCGGGAGAAATTGGCGAGCAGTACTTC. This gives the protein CASSAGLAGEIGEQYF.

The chain uses TRBV4-3 and TRBJ2-7; 11 bases fit TRBD2. In germline, CDR1 is LGHNA, CDR2 YSLEER. The CDR3 is 17 residues long. The V segment lost 10 bases and the J segment 1 base; nucleotides outside the gene matches: 15. CDR3 amino acids: CAIWGTQGLAESYEQYF. DNA of the CDR3: TGCGCCATTTGGGGGACCCAGGGACTAGCGGAATCCTACGAGCAGTACTTC.

The chain links TRBV5-4 to TRBJ2-1, with D possibly being TRBD1 or TRBD2 (5 bases each). Germline V CDR1 and CDR2: SGHNT, YYREEE (reference sequence). Trimming shortened V by 6 bases and J by 7 bases, and 20 bases separated the two germline ends. The CDR3 has 15 amino acids. CDR3 protein: CASTPSVGVSNEQFF. The CDR3 DNA reads TGTGCCAGCACTCCCTCCGTGGGGGTATCGAATGAGCAGTTCTTC.

The chain uses TRBV28 and TRBJ1-1; D not resolved. Germline V CDR1 and CDR2: MDHEN, SYDVKM. CDR3 length equals 17 residues. Trimming took 3 bases from V and 0 from J, leaving 17 bases between them. The CDR3 nucleotides read TGTGCCAGCAGTTTTGTTGGGTGGTCTACAATGAACACTGAAGCTTTCTTT. Translating gives CASSFVGWSTMNTEAFF.

The chain couples TRBV9 to TRBJ2-6; possibly TRBD1 for D (6 bases). Per germline, CDR1 SGDLS and CDR2 YYNGEE. Trimming removed 0 bases from V and 3 bases from J, with 10 bases in between. The CDR3 is 16 residues long. The CDR3: CASSVDRVYGANVLTF. CDR3 coding DNA: TGTGCCAGCAGCGTAGACAGGGTGTATGGGGCCAACGTCCTGACTTTC.

Concerning this clone: The same CDR3 also results from other DNA sequences found in this sample. The chain combines TRBV30 with TRBJ2-7; possible D gene TRBD2, 6 bases. The germline V and J ends were trimmed by 5 bases and 0 bases, with 11 bases remaining between them. Germline V gene data show CDR1 as GTSNPN and CDR2 as SVGIG (reference sequence). CDR3 length: 13 amino acids. The CDR3 loop is CAWVGGSSYEQYF. Written as DNA, the CDR3 is TGTGCCTGGGTGGGGGGAAGCTCCTACGAGCAGTACTTC.